This is a list of T cell receptor beta chains from one sample in a study of shared clonotypes between healthy human individuals. Method: immunoSEQ multiplex PCR; TCRdb's copy keeps in-frame clones and lacks some. Among 550,000 to 700,000 clones, 73% were seen once, and the ten largest hold 1.5% to 2%. Source material: memory CD4+ T cells sorted from blood. Receptor source: a woman aged 25 to 39 in good health. Each CDR3 is given with its conserved first and last residue. The order of the fields is CDR3 protein, CDR3 DNA, J gene, V gene, D gene, clone size. A D gene is named only where the DNA matches it firmly. A clone size is listed for some rows: how often the clone was seen (once, few, many), or a class if it is expanded.

cdr3_aa: CASSLGQGFEGYTF; cdr3_nt: TGTGCCAGCAGTTTAGGGCAGGGGTTTGAAGGCTACACCTTC; j_call: TRBJ1-2; v_call: TRBV28; d_call: .; clone_size: .
cdr3_aa: CSVGARRGLGEQFF; cdr3_nt: TGCAGCGTTGGGGCGCGGAGGGGACTTGGTGAGCAGTTCTTC; j_call: TRBJ2-1; v_call: TRBV29-1; d_call: .; clone_size: .
cdr3_aa: CASRGTGTDTQYF; cdr3_nt: TGTGCCAGCAGAGGGACTGGCACAGATACGCAGTATTTT; j_call: TRBJ2-3; v_call: TRBV28; d_call: .; clone_size: .
cdr3_aa: CASSQDLPGLAGGSYEQYF; cdr3_nt: TGTGCCAGCAGCCAAGATCTTCCGGGACTAGCGGGAGGCTCCTACGAGCAGTACTTC; j_call: TRBJ2-7; v_call: TRBV4-2; d_call: TRBD2; clone_size: once
cdr3_aa: CASSQWRSSGNTIYF; cdr3_nt: TGCGCCAGCAGCCAATGGCGGTCCTCTGGAAACACCATATATTTT; j_call: TRBJ1-3; v_call: TRBV4-1; d_call: .; clone_size: .
cdr3_aa: CASSQLGQAKTEAFF; cdr3_nt: TGCGCCAGCAGCCAGCTGGGACAGGCAAAGACTGAAGCTTTCTTT; j_call: TRBJ1-1; v_call: TRBV4-1; d_call: TRBD1; clone_size: .
cdr3_aa: CASSHRDSYNEQFF; cdr3_nt: TGTGCCAGCAGCCACCGGGACAGCTACAATGAGCAGTTCTTC; j_call: TRBJ2-1; v_call: TRBV7-8; d_call: TRBD1; clone_size: many
cdr3_aa: CASSLSYLAGVETQYF; cdr3_nt: TGTGCCAGCAGTTTATCGTATCTAGCGGGAGTTGAGACCCAGTACTTC; j_call: TRBJ2-5; v_call: TRBV27; d_call: TRBD2; clone_size: .
cdr3_aa: CASSWRGEAFF; cdr3_nt: TGTGCCAGTAGTTGGCGGGGTGAAGCTTTCTTT; j_call: TRBJ1-1; v_call: TRBV19; d_call: .; clone_size: many
cdr3_aa: CASSLSSGTYEQYF; cdr3_nt: TGCGCCAGCAGCTTGTCTAGCGGCACCTACGAGCAGTACTTC; j_call: TRBJ2-7; v_call: TRBV5-1; d_call: TRBD2; clone_size: .
cdr3_aa: CASSEARAGSTDTQYF; cdr3_nt: TGTGCCAGCAGTGAAGCGAGGGCGGGCTCCACAGATACGCAGTATTTT; j_call: TRBJ2-3; v_call: TRBV2; d_call: .; clone_size: .
cdr3_aa: CASFRQPSRAEAFF; cdr3_nt: TGTGCCAGCTTCCGACAGCCTTCACGCGCTGAAGCTTTCTTT; j_call: TRBJ1-1; v_call: TRBV7-2; d_call: .; clone_size: few
cdr3_aa: CASSLGGTDPSGANVLTF; cdr3_nt: TGCGCCAGCAGTCTGGGGGGGACTGACCCCTCTGGGGCCAACGTCCTGACTTTC; j_call: TRBJ2-6; v_call: TRBV5-1; d_call: TRBD2; clone_size: .
cdr3_aa: CASSSTGQGAYEQYF; cdr3_nt: TGTGCCAGCAGTTCAACAGGACAGGGTGCTTACGAGCAGTACTTC; j_call: TRBJ2-7; v_call: TRBV28; d_call: TRBD1; clone_size: .
cdr3_aa: CASSSDNPLGELFF; cdr3_nt: TGTGCCAGCAGTTCCGACAATCCTCTCGGGGAGCTGTTTTTT; j_call: TRBJ2-2; v_call: TRBV2; d_call: .; clone_size: .
cdr3_aa: CASSSARGATGEQYF; cdr3_nt: TGTGCCAGCAGTTCCGCCAGGGGAGCGACGGGCGAGCAGTACTTC; j_call: TRBJ2-7; v_call: TRBV28; d_call: .; clone_size: .
cdr3_aa: CASSTPNRYEQYF; cdr3_nt: TGTGCCAGCAGTACCCCGAACCGGTACGAGCAGTACTTC; j_call: TRBJ2-7; v_call: TRBV28; d_call: .; clone_size: .
cdr3_aa: CASSLGLQETQYF; cdr3_nt: TGTGCCAGCAGCTTGGGTCTCCAAGAGACCCAGTACTTC; j_call: TRBJ2-5; v_call: TRBV7-2; d_call: .; clone_size: .
cdr3_aa: CASSPSFGTSGYNEQFF; cdr3_nt: TGTGCCAGCAGCCCATCCTTTGGGACTAGCGGATACAATGAGCAGTTCTTC; j_call: TRBJ2-1; v_call: TRBV7-3; d_call: TRBD2; clone_size: .
cdr3_aa: CASSRTSGRRPYEQYF; cdr3_nt: TGTGCCAGCAGTCGGACTAGCGGGAGGAGACCCTACGAGCAGTACTTC; j_call: TRBJ2-7; v_call: TRBV11-1; d_call: TRBD2; clone_size: .
cdr3_aa: CASKRTGGGYEQYF; cdr3_nt: TGTGCCAGCAAAAGGACAGGGGGCGGCTACGAGCAGTACTTC; j_call: TRBJ2-7; v_call: TRBV2; d_call: TRBD1; clone_size: few
cdr3_aa: CASSVFGGQPQHF; cdr3_nt: TGTGCCAGCAGTGTATTCGGGGGTCAGCCCCAGCATTTT; j_call: TRBJ1-5; v_call: TRBV6-1; d_call: .; clone_size: .
cdr3_aa: CASSYPGQNYGYTF; cdr3_nt: TGTGCCAGCAGCTATCCGGGACAGAACTATGGCTACACCTTC; j_call: TRBJ1-2; v_call: TRBV5-4; d_call: TRBD1; clone_size: .
cdr3_aa: CASSLGRTRDNEKLFF; cdr3_nt: TGTGCCAGCAGCTTAGGACGGACCCGGGATAATGAAAAACTGTTTTTT; j_call: TRBJ1-4; v_call: TRBV7-9; d_call: .; clone_size: .
cdr3_aa: CASSEGLSSGNTIYF; cdr3_nt: TGTGCCAGCAGTGAAGGGCTGAGCTCTGGAAACACCATATATTTT; j_call: TRBJ1-3; v_call: TRBV2; d_call: .; clone_size: few
cdr3_aa: CASREGLAEYNEQFF; cdr3_nt: TGTGCCAGCAGAGAAGGACTAGCGGAGTACAATGAGCAGTTCTTC; j_call: TRBJ2-1; v_call: TRBV28; d_call: TRBD2; clone_size: .
cdr3_aa: CAWTRDREGSYEQYF; cdr3_nt: TGTGCCTGGACTAGGGACAGGGAGGGCTCCTACGAGCAGTACTTC; j_call: TRBJ2-7; v_call: TRBV30; d_call: TRBD1; clone_size: .
cdr3_aa: CASRTTGNGYTF; cdr3_nt: TGTGCCAGCAGGACTACAGGGAATGGCTACACCTTC; j_call: TRBJ1-2; v_call: TRBV6-5; d_call: .; clone_size: few
cdr3_aa: CASRRDSSNYGYTF; cdr3_nt: TGTGCCAGCCGCCGGGACAGCAGTAACTATGGCTACACCTTC; j_call: TRBJ1-2; v_call: TRBV19; d_call: TRBD1; clone_size: .
cdr3_aa: CASSLSGLTTDTQYF; cdr3_nt: TGTGCCAGCAGCTTGTCGGGACTTACCACAGATACGCAGTATTTT; j_call: TRBJ2-3; v_call: TRBV7-6; d_call: .; clone_size: .
cdr3_aa: CASSPPFLAGGSGELFF; cdr3_nt: TGTGCCAGCTCACCACCATTTCTAGCGGGAGGCTCGGGGGAGCTGTTTTTT; j_call: TRBJ2-2; v_call: TRBV18; d_call: TRBD2; clone_size: .
cdr3_aa: CASSQAGEGSEKLFF; cdr3_nt: TGCGCCAGCAGCCAAGCTGGTGAGGGGAGTGAAAAACTGTTTTTT; j_call: TRBJ1-4; v_call: TRBV4-1; d_call: .; clone_size: once
cdr3_aa: CASSPRPGTEAFF; cdr3_nt: TGTGCCAGCAGTCCTAGGCCGGGCACTGAAGCTTTCTTT; j_call: TRBJ1-1; v_call: TRBV27; d_call: .; clone_size: many
cdr3_aa: CASSGDRNLYGYTF; cdr3_nt: TGTGCCAGCAGTGGGGACAGAAACCTCTATGGCTACACCTTC; j_call: TRBJ1-2; v_call: TRBV28; d_call: TRBD1; clone_size: .
cdr3_aa: CSVEYQTGMGPQHF; cdr3_nt: TGCAGCGTTGAATATCAGACAGGTATGGGGCCCCAGCATTTT; j_call: TRBJ1-5; v_call: TRBV29-1; d_call: .; clone_size: .
cdr3_aa: CASSLERGTEAFF; cdr3_nt: TGTGCCAGCAGTTTAGAACGGGGGACTGAAGCTTTCTTT; j_call: TRBJ1-1; v_call: TRBV27; d_call: .; clone_size: .
cdr3_aa: CASRENSGKNIQYF; cdr3_nt: TGTGCCAGCAGGGAAAATTCGGGCAAAAACATTCAGTACTTC; j_call: TRBJ2-4; v_call: TRBV2; d_call: .; clone_size: .
cdr3_aa: CASSQTGMTGGNYGYTF; cdr3_nt: TGCGCCAGCAGCCAGACGGGTATGACAGGGGGTAACTATGGCTACACCTTC; j_call: TRBJ1-2; v_call: TRBV4-1; d_call: TRBD1; clone_size: .
cdr3_aa: CAITTHYGYTF; cdr3_nt: TGTGCCATCACTACACACTATGGCTACACCTTC; j_call: TRBJ1-2; v_call: TRBV28; d_call: .; clone_size: .
cdr3_aa: CASIPGQGAYEQYF; cdr3_nt: TGTGCCAGCATCCCCGGACAGGGGGCCTACGAGCAGTACTTC; j_call: TRBJ2-7; v_call: TRBV27; d_call: TRBD1; clone_size: .
cdr3_aa: CASRSGTRFYGYTF; cdr3_nt: TGTGCCAGCAGGTCCGGGACAAGGTTCTATGGCTACACCTTC; j_call: TRBJ1-2; v_call: TRBV6-5; d_call: .; clone_size: .
cdr3_aa: CASSPDRYQPQHF; cdr3_nt: TGCGCCAGCAGCCCAGACAGATATCAGCCCCAGCATTTT; j_call: TRBJ1-5; v_call: TRBV5-1; d_call: .; clone_size: .
cdr3_aa: CASSLAPEGQVEQFF; cdr3_nt: TGTGCCAGCAGCTTAGCGCCGGAGGGGCAGGTTGAGCAGTTCTTC; j_call: TRBJ2-1; v_call: TRBV7-6; d_call: .; clone_size: .
cdr3_aa: CASSGVYQGAGYGYTF; cdr3_nt: TGTGCCAGCAGCGGAGTTTACCAGGGGGCTGGCTATGGCTACACCTTC; j_call: TRBJ1-2; v_call: TRBV5-4; d_call: TRBD1; clone_size: .
cdr3_aa: CASQLPAGGTEAFF; cdr3_nt: TGTGCCAGCCAGCTTCCAGCCGGGGGCACTGAAGCTTTCTTT; j_call: TRBJ1-1; v_call: TRBV7-9; d_call: .; clone_size: few
cdr3_aa: CAISESKISGGNEQFF; cdr3_nt: TGTGCCATCAGTGAGTCGAAAATCTCGGGAGGCAATGAGCAGTTCTTC; j_call: TRBJ2-1; v_call: TRBV10-3; d_call: TRBD2; clone_size: many
cdr3_aa: CASSLSATSGSYMFGELFF; cdr3_nt: TGTGCCAGCAGTTTATCCGCGACTAGCGGGAGTTATATGTTTGGGGAGCTGTTTTTT; j_call: TRBJ2-2; v_call: TRBV27; d_call: TRBD2; clone_size: .
cdr3_aa: CASSDAYEQYF; cdr3_nt: TGTGCCAGCAGTGATGCCTACGAGCAGTACTTC; j_call: TRBJ2-7; v_call: TRBV25-1; d_call: .; clone_size: .